The 4 T cell receptor beta chains below all came from one sample that was sequenced in a study of OX40 agonist ivuxolimab in advanced cancers. This table comes from immunoSEQ multiplex PCR, and its TCRdb copy is limited to in-frame clones, with some not included. The repertoire consists of about 72,000 clones, with around 85% occurring once and the leading ten covering approximately 5%. The sequenced sample was CD4+ or CD8+ T cells sorted from blood, obtained in a trial of the OX40 agonist ivuxolimab. The receptors shown here come from an adult with an advanced solid tumor such as melanoma, head and neck, liver or kidney cancer.

The chain recombines TRBV11-1 with TRBJ2-7; D is ambiguous. Germline V gives CDR1 SGHAT, CDR2 FQDESV (reference sequence). This CDR3 comprises 13 residues. V was clipped by 3 bases and J by 5 bases, with 11 bases between them. DNA of the CDR3: TGTGCCAGCAGCTTGAATAGACCTAACGAGCAGTACTTC. Protein product: CASSLNRPNEQYF.

This clone occurred once. J is TRBJ2-2 and V is TRBV6-5; weak D call: TRBD2 (7 bases). The CDR3 loop spans 15 amino acids. V was cut by 6 bases and J by 5 bases, with 16 bases left in between. From germline, CDR1 is MNHEY and CDR2 SVGAGI. The chain's CDR3 is CASRRGALLTGELFF. CDR3 in DNA: TGTGCCAGCAGACGGGGGGCCCTATTGACCGGGGAGCTGTTTTTT.

The V gene is TRBV5-4, the J gene TRBJ2-2; maybe TRBD1 (5 bases). Trimming took off 3 bases at V and 4 bases at J, with 13 bases between the two ends. Germline lookup yields CDR1 SGHNT and CDR2 YYREEE (reference sequence). This CDR3 spans 15 amino acids. The DNA for the CDR3 is TGTGCCAGCAGCTCAGGGTTACTGGGCACCGGGGAGCTGTTTTTT. The encoded protein is CASSSGLLGTGELFF.

DNA of the CDR3: TGTGCCAGCAGCAAACAGCAGGGTTTCCAAGAGACCCAGTACTTC. Translated: CASSKQQGFQETQYF. This chain links TRBV5-4 with TRBJ2-5, with D possibly matching TRBD1 (5 bases). Germline V CDR1 and CDR2: SGHNT, YYREEE (reference sequence). Trimming removed 4 bases at V and 1 base at J, with 14 bases between. The CDR3 loop spans 15 amino acids.